The T cell receptor beta chain described here comes from a study of CD8+ T cells in alopecia areata (dated by TCRdb to the late 2010s). Turning to the overall study: Treated patients were enrolled in an open-label pilot trial of oral tofacitinib at 5 to 10 mg twice daily for moderate-to-severe alopecia areata. Disease severity in treated patients was measured with the SALT score, which quantifies the percentage of affected scalp surface area. Amplification of TCRbeta CDR3 regions was done by immunoSEQ multiplex PCR using 35 Vbeta forward primers and 13 Jbeta reverse primers. Human TCRbeta sequencing covered scalp tissue and sorted CD4+ and CD8+ peripheral blood T cells from patchy and totalis/universalis alopecia areata patients and healthy controls. Patients received tofacitinib for 6 to 18 months and were then followed off drug for 6 months to check for delayed response and recurrence. Biopsies were taken from tofacitinib-treated patients at baseline and again at 4 and 24 weeks into treatment, and several of those patients also had a later scalp biopsy. In both human patients and the C3H/HeJ mouse model, the study applied high-throughput TCRbeta sequencing to look at T cell clonal expansion in alopecia areata. Scalp clonality was compared among normal scalp (n=4), patchy alopecia areata scalp (n=8), and alopecia totalis/universalis scalp (n=8). The RNA source kit depended on sample type: the PAXgene miRNA kit for fixed scalp, the miRNeasy kit for PBMCs, and the RNeasy kit for mouse skin.

To prepare the library, the immunoSEQ multiplex PCR assay was applied. For TCR sequencing, RNA was extracted from every sample and reverse transcribed into cDNA to serve as template. SuperScript III was used for first-strand cDNA synthesis, primed with a 2:1 mix of oligo-dT and random hexamers. Amplification bias was assessed with a synthetic immune receptor repertoire, and residual bias was removed computationally. The study's own analysis went as follows. Raw reads were preprocessed to remove errors, and CDR3 was defined according to IMGT conventions as the region from the conserved cysteine to phenylalanine. Clonality was computed as 1 minus the Shannon entropy, with the entropy normalized by log2 of the number of productive unique TCRs. Scalp TCRbeta sequences were cross-referenced with sorted blood CD4 and CD8 repertoires so that the CD4 or CD8 identity of scalp clones could be inferred. The source is immuneACCESS, and TCRdb retained only in-frame sequences with V and J called. Part of the clones is not carried over; for the studies checked, unresolved V genes explain less than half of this, and the remainder is unexplained. For V, J and clone size, that table is used; D and trimming come from the DNA. A total of around 290,000 clones appear in this sample, 58% of them only once. The top ten constitute approximately 1.8% of the sample.

What the authors observed across the whole study: Scalp TCR repertoire analysis is complicated because resident alphabeta T cells in normal human skin are also sequenced, whereas mouse skin is dominated by gammadelta T cells. Compared with normal scalp, lesional scalp, particularly in alopecia totalis/universalis, had higher clonality and more expanded CD8+ clones, which suggests antigenic drive. Because the treated cohort was small and had just a single nonresponder, larger studies are needed to establish links between baseline CD8+ expansion and response. Shared TCR sequences between patients were less evident than in mice, which may be partly attributable to HLA diversity in the patient population. During tofacitinib treatment, many expanded lesional clones stuck around in both scalp and blood, and this persistence may partly explain why relapse happens after treatment is stopped. Scalp clonality and the number of expanded CD8+ clones among the top 100 scalp clones were significantly decreased by tofacitinib.

The sample's time point label, in plain terms: 24 weeks on oral tofacitinib. The label giving this sample's treatment or condition can be read as: oral pan-JAK inhibitor, 5-10 mg twice daily. Peripheral blood and lesional scalp punch biopsies were obtained from patients with alopecia areata. After PBMCs were isolated by density centrifugation and stained for CD3, CD4 and CD8, a FACSAria was used to sort CD4+ and CD8+ T cells. With regard to this clone: It has no known antigen specificity. No base quality values were provided; no much bigger clone lies one nucleotide off.

From the germline V gene (reference sequence), CDR1 is GTSNPN and CDR2 is SVGIG. From the cysteine through the phenylalanine, the CDR3 covers 13 amino acids. Only the CDR3 DNA stays, 39 bases, in frame from base 1. Relative to germline, V is 3 bases shorter and J is 5 bases shorter, with 13 bases between their ends. This receptor was taken from a human donor with alopecia areata. The chain couples TRBV30 to TRBJ1-2, with TRBD1 tentatively as D gene (5 bases match). The material sequenced was CD4+ T cells sorted from blood, taken at week 24, from a patient treated with tofacitinib. This receptor carries the CDR3 CAWSRREPYGYTF. The DNA sequence is TGTGCCTGGAGCCGCAGGGAACCTTATGGCTACACCTTC. When the CDR3 is completed using the reference TRBV30 and TRBJ1-2 genes on either side, the full variable domain is SQTIHQWPATLVQPVGSPLSLECTVEGTSNPNLYWYRQAAGRGLQLLFYSVGIGQISSEVPQNLSASRPQDRQFILSSKKLLLSDSGFYLCAWSRREPYGYTFGSGTRLTVV.